A single sample gave rise to the 29 T cell receptor beta chains below, sequenced in a study of shared T cell receptors in the human thymus. Produced via immunoSEQ multiplex PCR; TCRdb's table is partial and in-frame only. The top ten hold approximately 0.0097% of the sample, which has hundreds of thousands of clones, over 75% seen once. A further study also used this sample, focusing on human thymus T cells.

The specimen was thymocytes. All receptors come from a boy younger than two with a congenital heart defect.

The J gene is TRBJ2-3, the V gene TRBV28; 7 bases match TRBD2. Germline CDR1 MDHEN, CDR2 SYDVKM. The CDR3 length is 16 residues. Germline trimming cut 3 bases from V and 2 bases from J; bases unmatched to any gene: 8. This CDR3 is CASSLARGRVTDTQYF. In DNA, the CDR3 is TGTGCCAGCAGTTTGGCGAGAGGGAGGGTCACAGATACGCAGTATTTT. The full variable domain, its missing parts supplied by reference TRBV28 and TRBJ2-3, is DVKVTQSSRYLVKRTGEKVFLECVQDMDHENMFWYRQDPGLGLRLIYFSYDVKMKEKGDIPEGYSVSREKKERFSLILESASTNQTSMYLCASSLARGRVTDTQYFGPGTRLTVL.

The gene calls are TRBV2 and TRBJ1-6; 9 bases are shared with TRBD1. The CDR3 contains 14 residues. V shed 8 bases, J shed 5 bases, and the junction held 4 bases outside the gene matches. The germline V gene has CDR1 SNHLY and CDR2 FYNNEI. CDR3 nucleotides: TGTGCCAGCGGGGGACAGGGCCATAATTCACCCCTCCACTTT. Translated: CASGGQGHNSPLHF. Full variable domain (remainder filled in from reference TRBV2 and TRBJ1-6): EPEVTQTPSHQVTQMGQEVILRCVPISNHLYFYWYRQILGQKVEFLVSFYNNEISEKSEIFDDQFSVERPDGSNFTLKIRSTKLEDSAMYFCASGGQGHNSPLHFGNGTRLTVT.

This chain connects TRBV5-8 to TRBJ2-7, with D possibly being TRBD2 (5 bases). The CDR3 consists of 16 residues. Deletions cut 0 bases from V and 2 bases from J, with 15 bases between. The germline gives CDR1 SGHTS, CDR2 YDEGEE. In DNA form, the CDR3 reads TGTGCCAGCAGCTTGGTGTCCCTAGCTTCGGCCTACGAGCAGTACTTC. Translated: CASSLVSLASAYEQYF.

The J gene is TRBJ2-5, the V gene TRBV29-1, with 8 bases aligning to TRBD2. J was trimmed by 5 bases and V by 6 bases; bases with no gene match: 14. In germline, CDR1 is SQVTM, CDR2 ANQGSEA. This CDR3 spans 15 amino acids. The CDR3 sequence: CSVPKRGRTGETQYF. CDR3 coding DNA: TGCAGCGTGCCCAAGCGGGGGCGGACCGGGGAGACCCAGTACTTC.

V is TRBV6-6 and J is TRBJ1-6; 7 positions match TRBD1. This CDR3 has 14 residues. The V gene's germline CDR1 is MNHNY and CDR2 SVGAGI (reference sequence). After removal of 2 bases from V and 7 bases from J, the junction contained 2 bases not matched to a gene. This chain's CDR3 is CASSYMGQNSPLHF. DNA for the CDR3: TGTGCCAGCAGTTACATGGGACAGAATTCACCCCTCCACTTT.

This chain connects TRBV5-6 to TRBJ2-1; no clear D. V was pared by 0 bases and J by 0 bases, with 10 bases between. The CDR3 is made up of 16 amino acids. Germline CDR1 SGHDT, CDR2 YYEEEE. CDR3 loop: CASSLVPPPSYNEQFF. The CDR3 DNA follows: TGTGCCAGCAGCTTGGTTCCTCCTCCCTCCTACAATGAGCAGTTCTTC.

The chain joins TRBV6-5 to TRBJ1-2; TRBD1 aligns across 10 bases. J gave up 7 bases and V 5 bases, and 10 bases lay outside the gene matches. CDR3 length equals 15 residues. CDR1 MNHEY and CDR2 SVGAGI come from the germline V gene. The chain's CDR3 is CASSGPGQGIGGYTF. The DNA for the CDR3 is TGTGCCAGCAGTGGACCGGGACAGGGGATTGGTGGCTACACCTTC.

The CDR3 loop reads CASSSGKSTDTQYF. For the CDR3, the DNA is TGTGCCAGCAGTAGCGGGAAGAGCACAGATACGCAGTATTTT. The chain employs TRBV7-9 and TRBJ2-3; 8 nucleotides match TRBD2. Germline trimming cut 6 bases from V and 0 bases from J; bases unmatched to any gene: 2. CDR1 SEHNR and CDR2 FQNEAQ come from the germline V gene (reference sequence). There are 14 residues in the CDR3.

This chain uses TRBV27 with TRBJ2-1, with D perhaps matching TRBD2 (7 bases). Trimming removed 6 bases at V and 7 bases at J, with 19 bases between. The CDR3 is made up of 15 amino acids. The germline gives CDR1 MNHEY, CDR2 SMNVEV (reference sequence). The CDR3 sequence: CASSPGGGGENEQFF. In nucleotides, the CDR3 is TGTGCCAGCAGCCCGGGGGGCGGAGGGGAAAATGAGCAGTTCTTC.

The V and J genes are TRBV9 and TRBJ1-1, with 7 positions matching TRBD1. J was trimmed by 4 bases and V by 1 base; bases with no gene match: 7. The CDR3 contains 15 residues. Germline lookup yields CDR1 SGDLS and CDR2 YYNGEE. DNA for the CDR3: TGTGCCAGCAGCGTATCGGAGGGGGCGAGCACTGAAGCTTTCTTT. It yields the protein CASSVSEGASTEAFF.

The table lists this clone with a count of one. CDR3 DNA: TGTGCCAGTACACGGGACAGGCACTCCTACGAGCAGTACTTC. It encodes CASTRDRHSYEQYF. The V gene is TRBV19, the J gene TRBJ2-7; TRBD1 aligns across 8 bases. V was pared by 7 bases and J by 0 bases, with 5 bases of the junction left unmatched. The CDR3 is made up of 14 amino acids. Germline assignment: CDR1 LNHDA and CDR2 SQIVND (reference sequence).

V and J are TRBV28 and TRBJ2-1; 7 nucleotides agree with TRBD2. The CDR3 spans 18 residues. V shed 5 bases and J 0 bases; nucleotides not matched to a gene: 13. Germline-derived CDR1 and CDR2 are MDHEN and SYDVKM. This chain's CDR3 is CASSRPRASGCSYNEQFF. CDR3 nucleotides: TGTGCCAGCAGTCGGCCTAGGGCTAGCGGATGCTCCTACAATGAGCAGTTCTTC. The full variable domain, with the rest looked up from reference TRBV28 and TRBJ2-1, is DVKVTQSSRYLVKRTGEKVFLECVQDMDHENMFWYRQDPGLGLRLIYFSYDVKMKEKGDIPEGYSVSREKKERFSLILESASTNQTSMYLCASSRPRASGCSYNEQFFGPGTRLTVL.

V gene TRBV11-2 combines with J gene TRBJ2-5, with a possible D match to TRBD2 (7 bases). The CDR3 extends over 17 amino acids. The V gene lost 1 base and the J gene lost 4 bases, with 19 bases spanning the gap. The germline gives CDR1 SGHAT, CDR2 FQNNGV. CDR3 protein: CASSLGTRGAKRETQYF. In nucleotides, the CDR3 is TGTGCCAGCAGCTTAGGGACACGGGGGGCCAAAAGAGAGACCCAGTACTTC.

The CDR3 region is CASSPQGHYEQYF. The CDR3 nucleotides read TGCGCCAGCAGCCCACAGGGCCACTACGAGCAGTACTTC. This rearrangement joins TRBV10-2 to TRBJ2-7, with D possibly TRBD1 on 6 matching bases. V dropped 6 bases and J dropped 3 bases, with 12 bases sitting between them. The germline V gene has CDR1 WSHSY and CDR2 SAAADI. This CDR3 is built from 13 residues.

This rearrangement joins TRBV19 to TRBJ1-5; 7 bases line up with TRBD1. J gave up 5 bases and V 1 base, and 5 bases lay outside the gene matches. This CDR3 contains 15 residues. Germline V gene sequence: CDR1 LNHDA, CDR2 SQIVND (reference sequence). The CDR3 sequence: CASSIGLTGYQPQHF. The CDR3 bases are TGTGCCAGTAGTATAGGCCTGACAGGGTATCAGCCCCAGCATTTT.

This clone was recorded a few times. The chain has TRBV27 and TRBJ1-1, with 7 positions matching TRBD1. The length of the CDR3 is 18 residues. Germline trimming cut 5 bases from V and 7 bases from J; bases unmatched to any gene: 22. Germline values: CDR1 MNHEY, CDR2 SMNVEV (reference sequence). CDR3 residues: CASSPSPRQGPFLGEAFF. The CDR3 DNA sequence: TGTGCCAGCAGTCCATCCCCCCGACAGGGACCGTTTTTGGGTGAAGCTTTCTTT.

The rearrangement joins TRBV30 to TRBJ1-2, with 8 bases aligning to TRBD1. With V trimmed by 4 bases and J by 1 base, 20 bases remained unmatched. CDR1 and CDR2 from the germline V gene are GTSNPN and SVGIG (reference sequence). This CDR3 has 19 amino acids. CDR3 loop: CAWIFGTSVETGDNYGYTF. CDR3 DNA sequence: TGTGCCTGGATTTTCGGAACCTCGGTTGAGACAGGGGATAACTATGGCTACACCTTC.

The chain combines TRBV9 with TRBJ2-2; unclear D gene. The germline CDR1 and CDR2 sequences are SGDLS and YYNGEE. The CDR3 loop spans 13 amino acids. Trimming cost V 0 bases and J 5 bases, with 5 bases left between them. Here the CDR3 DNA reads TGTGCCAGCAGCGTAGTGACTACCGGGGAGCTGTTTTTT. Translating gives CASSVVTTGELFF. Using reference TRBV9 and TRBJ2-2 for the parts outside the CDR3, the full variable domain is DSGVTQTPKHLITATGQRVTLRCSPRSGDLSVYWYQQSLDQGLQFLIQYYNGEERAKGNILERFSAQQFPDLHSELNLSSLELGDSALYFCASSVVTTGELFFGEGSRLTVL.

The rearrangement links TRBV5-4 to TRBJ2-5; 8 nucleotides line up with TRBD2. CDR1 and CDR2 from the germline V gene are SGHNT and YYREEE (reference sequence). With 2 bases clipped from V and 2 bases from J, the junction kept 17 bases outside the gene matches. This CDR3 contains 19 residues. The CDR3 reads CASSFGPNIAGTLQETQYF. CDR3 coding DNA: TGTGCCAGCAGCTTTGGCCCAAATATAGCGGGAACCCTTCAAGAGACCCAGTACTTC.

V gene TRBV10-3 combines with J gene TRBJ2-1; 13 bases align to TRBD2. Unmatched junction bases numbered 8, after V lost 6 bases and J lost 3 bases. Germline V gene data show CDR1 as ENHRY and CDR2 as SYGVKD. The CDR3 has 17 residues. The CDR3 reads CAIRTRGLAGNYNEQFF. The CDR3 region has the DNA TGTGCCATCAGGACGCGGGGACTAGCGGGAAACTACAATGAGCAGTTCTTC.

The rearrangement joins TRBV28 to TRBJ2-4; D is ambiguous. This CDR3 is 14 amino acids long. V was clipped by 3 bases and J by 7 bases, with 13 bases between them. The germline V gene has CDR1 MDHEN and CDR2 SYDVKM. In nucleotides, the CDR3 is TGTGCCAGCAGTTTCCCGGAGTCCATCAACATTCAGTACTTC. Amino acids: CASSFPESINIQYF.

The chain links TRBV7-2 to TRBJ2-7, with TRBD2 matching 9 bases. The CDR3 runs to 12 residues. V trimming: 4 bases; J trimming: 7 bases; junction bases outside the gene matches: 2. CDR1 is SGHTA and CDR2 is FQGNSA in the germline V gene. The CDR3 loop reads CASSSGLAEQYF. CDR3 in DNA: TGTGCCAGCAGCTCAGGACTAGCGGAGCAGTACTTC.

This chain connects TRBV18 to TRBJ2-7; TRBD1 aligns across 7 bases. Unmatched junction bases numbered 7, after V lost 0 bases and J lost 2 bases. The CDR3 runs to 16 residues. CDR1 is KGHSH and CDR2 is LQKENI in the germline V gene. CDR3 sequence reads: CASSPPTGEKAYEQYF. The CDR3 DNA reads TGTGCCAGCTCACCACCAACAGGGGAGAAAGCCTACGAGCAGTACTTC.

This chain links TRBV9 with TRBJ2-3; 15 nucleotides match TRBD2. The V gene's germline CDR1 is SGDLS and CDR2 YYNGEE. V shed 4 bases and J 2 bases; nucleotides not matched to a gene: 11. This CDR3 comprises 19 residues. The CDR3 nucleotides are TGTGCCAGCAGCCCCAGGGGATGGACTAGCGGGGGGGACACAGATACGCAGTATTTT. It encodes CASSPRGWTSGGDTDTQYF.

J is TRBJ1-1 and V is TRBV6-5, with D tentatively TRBD1 (5 bases). CDR1 and CDR2 from the germline V gene are MNHEY and SVGAGI. Trimming removed 10 bases at V and 1 base at J, with 7 bases between. This CDR3 region has 11 residues. The CDR3: CATGGNTEAFF. CDR3 DNA: TGTGCCACGGGGGGGAACACTGAAGCTTTCTTT.

The V and J genes are TRBV11-2 and TRBJ2-5; the D gene is possibly TRBD1 (6 bases). Trimming pared 0 bases from V and 5 bases from J, leaving 16 bases between. This CDR3 is built from 16 residues. Germline V gives CDR1 SGHAT, CDR2 FQNNGV. The DNA for the CDR3 is TGTGCCAGCAGCTTAGAACCCCTGCACAGGGAGGAGACCCAGTACTTC. As protein: CASSLEPLHREETQYF.

This sequence joins TRBV6-1 and TRBJ2-3, with 8 positions matching TRBD2. The CDR3 totals 14 residues. Unmatched junction bases numbered 3, after V lost 7 bases and J lost 0 bases. Per germline, CDR1 MNHNS and CDR2 SASEGT. The CDR3 reads CASTAGASTDTQYF. The CDR3 region has the DNA TGTGCCAGCACAGCGGGGGCTAGCACAGATACGCAGTATTTT.

The chain recombines TRBV30 with TRBJ1-6, with 7 bases identical to TRBD1. CDR3 length equals 16 residues. Germline V gene data show CDR1 as GTSNPN and CDR2 as SVGIG (reference sequence). Trimming took 4 bases from V and 0 from J; bases not matched to a gene: 6. The CDR3 DNA sequence: TGTGCCTGGACCGGGACAGTAATCTCCTATAATTCACCCCTCCACTTT. This translates into CAWTGTVISYNSPLHF. The full variable domain, in which reference TRBV30 and TRBJ1-6 provide the parts outside the CDR3, is SQTIHQWPATLVQPVGSPLSLECTVEGTSNPNLYWYRQAAGRGLQLLFYSVGIGQISSEVPQNLSASRPQDRQFILSSKKLLLSDSGFYLCAWTGTVISYNSPLHFGNGTRLTVT.

The chain recombines TRBV12-5 with TRBJ1-1; possibly TRBD1 for D (5 bases). The CDR3 covers 13 residues. The V end was cut by 6 bases, the J end by 3 bases, with 11 bases between. The germline CDR1 and CDR2 sequences are LGHNT and FRNRAP. CDR3 sequence: CASGQGMDTEAFF. The CDR3 DNA follows: TGTGCTAGTGGCCAGGGTATGGACACTGAAGCTTTCTTT.